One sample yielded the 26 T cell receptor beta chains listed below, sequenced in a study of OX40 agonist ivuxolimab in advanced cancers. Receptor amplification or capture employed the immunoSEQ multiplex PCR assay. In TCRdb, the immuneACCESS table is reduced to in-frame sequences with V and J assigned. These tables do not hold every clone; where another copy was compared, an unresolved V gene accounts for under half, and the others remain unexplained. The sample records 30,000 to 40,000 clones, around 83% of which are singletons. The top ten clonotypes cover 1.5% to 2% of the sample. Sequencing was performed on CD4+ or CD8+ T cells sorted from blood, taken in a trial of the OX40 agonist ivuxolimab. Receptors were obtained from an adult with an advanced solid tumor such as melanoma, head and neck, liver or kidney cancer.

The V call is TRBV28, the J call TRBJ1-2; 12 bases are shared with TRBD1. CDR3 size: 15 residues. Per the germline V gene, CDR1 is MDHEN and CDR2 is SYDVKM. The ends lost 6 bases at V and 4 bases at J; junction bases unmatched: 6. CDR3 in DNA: TGTGCCAGCAGGCCCGGGACAGGGGGCCTCTATGGCTACACCTTC. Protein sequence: CASRPGTGGLYGYTF.

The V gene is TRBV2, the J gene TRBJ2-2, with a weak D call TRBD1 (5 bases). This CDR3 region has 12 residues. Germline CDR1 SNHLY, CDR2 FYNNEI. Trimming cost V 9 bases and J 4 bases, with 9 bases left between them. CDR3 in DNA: TGTGCCAGGGGGCAGGGCACCGGGGAGCTGTTTTTT. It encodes CARGQGTGELFF.

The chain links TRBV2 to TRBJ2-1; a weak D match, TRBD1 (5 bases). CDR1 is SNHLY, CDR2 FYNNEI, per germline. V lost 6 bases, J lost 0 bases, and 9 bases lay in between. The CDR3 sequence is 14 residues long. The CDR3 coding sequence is TGTGCCAGCAGCAGGGATAGCTCCTACAATGAGCAGTTCTTC. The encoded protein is CASSRDSSYNEQFF.

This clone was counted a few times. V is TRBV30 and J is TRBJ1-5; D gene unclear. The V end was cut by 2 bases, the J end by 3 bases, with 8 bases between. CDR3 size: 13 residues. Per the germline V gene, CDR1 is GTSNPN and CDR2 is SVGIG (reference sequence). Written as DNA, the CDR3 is TGTGCCTGGAGTTTTGCTAACAATCAGCCCCAGCATTTT. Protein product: CAWSFANNQPQHF. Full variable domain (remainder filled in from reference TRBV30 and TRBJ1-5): SQTIHQWPATLVQPVGSPLSLECTVEGTSNPNLYWYRQAAGRGLQLLFYSVGIGQISSEVPQNLSASRPQDRQFILSSKKLLLSDSGFYLCAWSFANNQPQHFGDGTRLSIL.

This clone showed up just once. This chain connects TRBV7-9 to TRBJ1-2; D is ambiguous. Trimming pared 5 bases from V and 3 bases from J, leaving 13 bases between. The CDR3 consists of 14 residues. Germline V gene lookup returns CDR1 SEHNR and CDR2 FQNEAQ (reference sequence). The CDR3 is CASSPTRGDYGYTF. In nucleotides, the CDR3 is TGTGCCAGCAGCCCTACGCGGGGTGACTATGGCTACACCTTC.

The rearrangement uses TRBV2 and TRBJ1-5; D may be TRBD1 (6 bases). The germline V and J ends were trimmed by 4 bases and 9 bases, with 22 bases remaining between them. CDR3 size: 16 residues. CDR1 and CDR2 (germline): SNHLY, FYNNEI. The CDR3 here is CASSVQGRGGWSPQHF. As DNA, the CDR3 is TGTGCCAGCAGTGTCCAGGGGCGTGGGGGGTGGTCGCCCCAGCATTTT.

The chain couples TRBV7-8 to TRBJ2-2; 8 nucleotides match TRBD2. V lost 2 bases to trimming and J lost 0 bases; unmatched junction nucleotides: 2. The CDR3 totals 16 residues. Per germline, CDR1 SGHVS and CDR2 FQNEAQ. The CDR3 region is CASSLTGRANTGELFF. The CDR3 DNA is TGTGCCAGCAGCTTAACCGGGAGGGCGAACACCGGGGAGCTGTTTTTT.

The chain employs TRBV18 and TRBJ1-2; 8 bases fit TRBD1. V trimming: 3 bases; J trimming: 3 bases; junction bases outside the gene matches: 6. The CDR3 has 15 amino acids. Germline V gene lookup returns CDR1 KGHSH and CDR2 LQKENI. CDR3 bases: TGTGCCAGCTCACCGGGGGCAGGGGGCGACTATGGCTACACCTTC. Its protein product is CASSPGAGGDYGYTF. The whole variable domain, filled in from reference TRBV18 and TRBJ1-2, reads NAGVMQNPRHLVRRRGQEARLRCSPMKGHSHVYWYRQLPEEGLKFMVYLQKENIIDESGMPKERFSAEFPKEGPSILRIQQVVRGDSAAYFCASSPGAGGDYGYTFGSGTRLTVV.

The CDR3 protein is CASSIGTGGRTEAFF. The DNA of the CDR3 is TGTGCCAGTAGTATAGGGACAGGGGGAAGGACTGAAGCTTTCTTT. The chain recombines TRBV19 with TRBJ1-1; 10 bases fit TRBD1. Per the germline V gene, CDR1 is LNHDA and CDR2 is SQIVND (reference sequence). V lost 1 base and J lost 5; bases outside the gene matches: 4. This CDR3 comprises 15 residues.

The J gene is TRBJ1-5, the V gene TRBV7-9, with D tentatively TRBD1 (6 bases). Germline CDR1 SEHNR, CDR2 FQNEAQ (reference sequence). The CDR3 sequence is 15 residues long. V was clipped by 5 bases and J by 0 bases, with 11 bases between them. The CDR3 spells CASSPQGSSNQPQHF. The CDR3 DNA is TGTGCCAGCAGCCCACAGGGCTCTAGCAATCAGCCCCAGCATTTT.

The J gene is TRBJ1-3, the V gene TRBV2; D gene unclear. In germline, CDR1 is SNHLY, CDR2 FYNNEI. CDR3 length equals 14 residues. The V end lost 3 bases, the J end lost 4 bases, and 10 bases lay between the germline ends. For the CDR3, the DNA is TGTGCCAGCAGTGAGTCGACTGGAGGAAACACCATATATTTT. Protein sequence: CASSESTGGNTIYF.

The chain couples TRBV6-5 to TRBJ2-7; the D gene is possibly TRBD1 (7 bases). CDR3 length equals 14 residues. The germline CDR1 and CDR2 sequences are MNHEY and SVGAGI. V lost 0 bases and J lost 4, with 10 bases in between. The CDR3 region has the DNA TGTGCCAGCAGTTACTCGACAGGGAGGTACGAGCAGTACTTC. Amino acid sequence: CASSYSTGRYEQYF.

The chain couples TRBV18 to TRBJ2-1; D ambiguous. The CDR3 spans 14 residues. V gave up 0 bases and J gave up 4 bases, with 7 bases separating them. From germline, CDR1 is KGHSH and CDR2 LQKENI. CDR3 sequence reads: CASSPPDGYNEQFF. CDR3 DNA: TGTGCCAGCTCACCACCTGACGGATACAATGAGCAGTTCTTC.

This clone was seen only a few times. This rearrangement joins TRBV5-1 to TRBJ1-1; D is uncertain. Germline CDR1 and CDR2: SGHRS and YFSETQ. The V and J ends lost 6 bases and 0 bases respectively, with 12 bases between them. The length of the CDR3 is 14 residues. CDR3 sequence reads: CASTHEKMNTEAFF. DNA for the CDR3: TGCGCCAGCACCCACGAGAAGATGAACACTGAAGCTTTCTTT.

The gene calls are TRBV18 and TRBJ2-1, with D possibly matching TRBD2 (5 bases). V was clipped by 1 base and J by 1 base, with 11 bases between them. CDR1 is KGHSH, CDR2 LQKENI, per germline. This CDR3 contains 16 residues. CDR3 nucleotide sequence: TGTGCCAGCTCACCACTCGGTGGGAGATCCTACAATGAGCAGTTCTTC. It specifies CASSPLGGRSYNEQFF.

CDR3 amino acids: CASSMRTGRTGELFF. For the CDR3, the DNA is TGTGCCAGCAGCATGAGGACGGGGCGGACCGGGGAGCTGTTTTTT. The rearrangement joins TRBV5-6 to TRBJ2-2; D may match TRBD1 or TRBD2 (5 bases each). The CDR3 totals 15 residues. Per the germline V gene, CDR1 is SGHDT and CDR2 is YYEEEE. V dropped 4 bases and J dropped 5 bases, with 15 bases sitting between them.

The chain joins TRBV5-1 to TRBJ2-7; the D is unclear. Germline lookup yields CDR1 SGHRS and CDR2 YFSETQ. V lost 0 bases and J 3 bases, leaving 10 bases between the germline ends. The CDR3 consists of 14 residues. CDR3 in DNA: TGCGCCAGCAGCTTGGGGAGCTCCGGCTACGAGCAGTACTTC. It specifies CASSLGSSGYEQYF. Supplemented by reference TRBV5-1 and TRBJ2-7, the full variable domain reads KAGVTQTPRYLIKTRGQQVTLSCSPISGHRSVSWYQQTPGQGLQFLFEYFSETQRNKGNFPGRFSGRQFSNSRSEMNVSTLELGDSALYLCASSLGSSGYEQYFGPGTRLTVT.

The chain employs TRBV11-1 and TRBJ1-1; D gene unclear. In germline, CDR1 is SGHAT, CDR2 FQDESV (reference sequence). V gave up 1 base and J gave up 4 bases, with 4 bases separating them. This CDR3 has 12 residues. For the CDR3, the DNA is TGTGCCAGCAGCTTAGACAGCACTGAAGCTTTCTTT. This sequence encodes CASSLDSTEAFF.

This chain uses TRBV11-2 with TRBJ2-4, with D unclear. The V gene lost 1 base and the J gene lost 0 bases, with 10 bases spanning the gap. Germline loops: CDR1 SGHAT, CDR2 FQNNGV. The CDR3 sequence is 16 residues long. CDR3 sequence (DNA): TGTGCCAGCAGCTTAGGGGTAGTGCTAGCCAAAAACATTCAGTACTTC. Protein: CASSLGVVLAKNIQYF. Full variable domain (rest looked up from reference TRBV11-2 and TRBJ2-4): EAGVAQSPRYKIIEKRQSVAFWCNPISGHATLYWYQQILGQGPKLLIQFQNNGVVDDSQLPKDRFSAERLKGVDSTLKIQPAKLEDSAVYLCASSLGVVLAKNIQYFGAGTRLSVL.

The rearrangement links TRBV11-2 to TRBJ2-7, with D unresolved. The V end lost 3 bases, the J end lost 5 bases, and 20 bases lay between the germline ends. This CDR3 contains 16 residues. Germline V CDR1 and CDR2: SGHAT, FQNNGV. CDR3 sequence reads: CASSLNPPKRSDEQYF. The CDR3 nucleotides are TGTGCCAGCAGCTTGAACCCTCCAAAAAGGTCGGACGAGCAGTACTTC.

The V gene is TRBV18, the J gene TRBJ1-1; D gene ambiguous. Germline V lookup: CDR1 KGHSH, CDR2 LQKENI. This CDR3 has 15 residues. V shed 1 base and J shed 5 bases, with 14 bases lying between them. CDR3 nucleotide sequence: TGTGCCAGCTCACCACAGACCGCCTCGGTTACTGAAGCTTTCTTT. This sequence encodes CASSPQTASVTEAFF.

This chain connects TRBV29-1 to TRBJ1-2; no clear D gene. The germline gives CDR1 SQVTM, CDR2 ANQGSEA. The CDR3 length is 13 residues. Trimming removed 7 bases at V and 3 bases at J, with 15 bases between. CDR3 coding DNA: TGCAGCGCCGCCTTTACCCTCGACTATGGCTACACCTTC. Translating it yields CSAAFTLDYGYTF.

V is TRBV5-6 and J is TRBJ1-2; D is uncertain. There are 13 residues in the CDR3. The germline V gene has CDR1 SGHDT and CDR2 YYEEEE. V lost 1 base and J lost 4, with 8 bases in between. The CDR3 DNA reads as TGTGCCAGCAGCTTGTTCCCTGTCTATGGCTACACCTTC. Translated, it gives CASSLFPVYGYTF. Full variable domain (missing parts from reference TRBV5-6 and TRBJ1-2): DAGVTQSPTHLIKTRGQQVTLRCSPKSGHDTVSWYQQALGQGPQFIFQYYEEEERQRGNFPDRFSGHQFPNYSSELNVNALLLGDSALYLCASSLFPVYGYTFGSGTRLTVV.

CDR3 residues: CASTPGVKTYEQYF. The CDR3 DNA follows: TGTGCCAGCACTCCGGGGGTAAAGACCTACGAGCAGTACTTC. The rearrangement uses TRBV28 and TRBJ2-7, with D possibly being TRBD2 (6 bases). CDR3 length: 14 amino acids. The germline gives CDR1 MDHEN, CDR2 SYDVKM. The germline V and J ends were trimmed by 7 bases and 2 bases, with 15 bases remaining between them.

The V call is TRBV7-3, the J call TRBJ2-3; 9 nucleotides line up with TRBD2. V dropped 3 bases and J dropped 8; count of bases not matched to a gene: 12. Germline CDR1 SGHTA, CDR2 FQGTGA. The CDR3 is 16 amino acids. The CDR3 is CASSFLPRLAEGTQYF. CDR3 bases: TGTGCCAGCAGCTTCCTCCCGCGACTAGCGGAGGGTACGCAGTATTTT.

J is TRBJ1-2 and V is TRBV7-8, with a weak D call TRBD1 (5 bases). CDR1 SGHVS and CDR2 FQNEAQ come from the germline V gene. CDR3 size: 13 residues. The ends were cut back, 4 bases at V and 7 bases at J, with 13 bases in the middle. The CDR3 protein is CASSSGGGFGYTF. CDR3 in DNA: TGTGCCAGCAGCTCCGGGGGGGGTTTTGGCTACACCTTC.